The present TCR beta chain was sequenced within a study of regulatory T cells in long-lasting Graves disease. The time point is: newly diagnosed GD, antithyroid drugs for less than 3 months. The TCR library was made from RNA extracted from PBMCs. About this clonotype: This may arise from a read error, as a much more abundant clone is one base away. Since no conserved phenylalanine or tryptophan closes the CDR3, a read error is the likely cause.

Arm-PCR of CDR3 regions with iRepertoire HTBI primers generated TCR beta libraries. One entry per CDR3 protein, called by TCRdb with MiXCR from the multiplex PCR reads. Of hundreds of thousands of distinct CDR3 sequences listed, roughly a sixth are singletons. Trimming pared 7 bases from V and 0 bases from J, leaving 23 bases between. Germline-derived CDR1 and CDR2 are SGDLS and YYNGEE. This CDR3 region has 17 residues. These data were also filed under a second study, of T cells in Graves' hyperthyroidism and ophthalmopathy.

The V and J genes are TRBV9 and TRBJ2-7, with D possibly TRBD2 on 6 matching bases. This receptor was identified in a man between 35 and 55 years old with Graves disease. The sequencing here drew on peripheral blood mononuclear cells (PBMCs), taken at new diagnosis, from a patient treated with antithyroid drugs. DNA for the CDR3: TGTGCCAGCTCACCACTTTTGAGCGGGCCTAGCTCCTACGAGCAGTACCTC. It codes for CASSPLLSGPSSYEQYL.